Each of the 4 T cell receptor beta chains below was sequenced from the same sample in a study of patients and donors after allogeneic stem cell transplantation. TCRdb re-called the RT-PCR reads through MiXCR, storing one row per CDR3 protein. The repertoire holds around 27,000 distinct CDR3 sequences, with roughly 8% as singletons. Sequenced sample: blood, either unsorted or a sorted T cell fraction (not recorded which). The receptors were gathered from a human donor who was either an allogeneic HSCT recipient or a stem cell or donor lymphocyte infusion donor (not recorded which). It is not recorded whose cells these are; they may come from a transplant donor.

This clonotype was observed once. This sequence joins TRBV7-6 and TRBJ1-4; perhaps TRBD1 as D (6 bases). Germline CDR1 reads SGHVS; CDR2 reads FNYEAQ. The CDR3 length is 15 residues. Between the trimmed V and J ends, which lost 1 base and 8 bases, there was a span of 14 bases. CDR3 bases: TGTGCCAGCAGCTTAGAGGTTTGGACAGAAGAAAAACTGTTTTTT. Encoded protein: CASSLEVWTEEKLFF.

In its sample, this clonotype was seen many times. This sequence joins TRBV7-6 and TRBJ2-1; no clear D. Germline V lookup: CDR1 SGHVS, CDR2 FNYEAQ. V lost 0 bases to trimming and J lost 5 bases, with 5 bases between them. The CDR3 contains 13 residues. The CDR3 sequence: CASSLARNNEQFF. The CDR3 nucleotides read TGTGCCAGCAGCTTAGCGCGGAACAATGAGCAGTTCTTC. The whole variable domain, filled in from reference TRBV7-6 and TRBJ2-1, reads GAGVSQSPRYKVTKRGQDVALRCDPISGHVSLYWYRQALGQGPEFLTYFNYEAQQDKSGLPNDRFSAERPEGSISTLTIQRTEQRDSAMYRCASSLARNNEQFFGPGTRLTVL.

Ten or more counts support this clonotype. The V and J genes are TRBV15 and TRBJ1-1; D possibly corresponds to TRBD1 (6 bases). This CDR3 has 13 amino acids. The germline gives CDR1 LNHNV, CDR2 YYDKDF (reference sequence). V lost 5 bases and J lost 1, with 8 bases in between. The CDR3 region is CATSLGQNTEAFF. Here the CDR3 DNA reads TGTGCCACCAGCTTGGGACAGAACACTGAAGCTTTCTTT.

A few counts support this clonotype. The V call is TRBV9, the J call TRBJ2-7; D unresolved. The V and J ends lost 5 bases and 3 bases respectively, with 12 bases between them. Germline-derived CDR1 and CDR2 are SGDLS and YYNGEE. This CDR3 has 13 residues. The CDR3 DNA follows: TGTGCCAGCAGTAAGGGCGTGGGCTACGAGCAGTACTTC. Its protein is CASSKGVGYEQYF.